The rows below give T cell receptor beta chains drawn from one sample of a study of Ad26.COV2.S vaccination and SARS-CoV-2 variants. Here immunoSEQ multiplex PCR was the method, and the copy in TCRdb shows in-frame clones only, minus some. The sample shows about 680,000 clones, approximately 88% of them seen only once. This material consisted of peripheral blood, taken in a trial of Ad26.COV2.S vaccine versus placebo. Receptors were obtained from a person between 18 and 65 years old who received the Ad26.COV2.S COVID-19 vaccine or a placebo. Both conserved end residues are part of each CDR3. D genes are given only for firm matches. Size is stated for part of the rows, as once, few or many counts, or as a class when the clone is expanded.

V gene	CDR3 length	D gene	clone size	J gene	CDR3 protein	CDR3 DNA
TRBV15	17	.	.	TRBJ1-2	CATSRDSSGRAVYGYTF	TGTGCCACCAGCAGAGATTCGTCAGGCCGTGCGGTCTATGGCTACACCTTC
TRBV19	13	.	once	TRBJ1-1	CATAPGKGTEAFF	TGTGCCACCGCACCGGGGAAAGGCACTGAAGCTTTCTTT
TRBV12-3/TRBV12-4	12	.	.	TRBJ1-5	CASSFSGQPQHF	TGTGCCAGCAGTTTTTCCGGTCAGCCCCAGCATTTT
TRBV15	15	.	once	TRBJ2-1	CATSFDSQGHNEQFF	TGTGCCACCAGCTTCGACTCCCAGGGCCACAATGAGCAGTTCTTC
TRBV21-1	15	.	.	TRBJ2-7	CASSSLRDGPYEQYF	TGTGCCAGCAGCTCCCTACGTGACGGACCCTACGAGCAGTACTTC
TRBV10-1	15	TRBD2	.	TRBJ2-7	CASSESKAGVWEQYF	TGCGCCAGCAGTGAGTCGAAAGCGGGAGTGTGGGAGCAGTACTTC
TRBV30	15	.	.	TRBJ2-1	CAWSGGSSSYNEQFF	TGTGCCTGGAGTGGAGGGTCTAGCTCCTACAATGAGCAGTTCTTC
TRBV7-9	12	.	.	TRBJ2-5	CASTPGSETQYF	TGTGCCAGCACCCCCGGCAGCGAGACCCAGTACTTC
TRBV5-1	15	.	.	TRBJ1-3	CASSLFPGAGNTIYF	TGCGCCAGCAGCTTGTTTCCGGGGGCTGGAAACACCATATATTTT
TRBV27	15	.	.	TRBJ2-7	CASSLSGTGFYEQYF	TGTGCCAGCAGTTTATCGGGGACGGGGTTTTACGAGCAGTACTTC
TRBV4-2	16	.	.	TRBJ2-3	CASSPLGGKSTDTQYF	TGTGCCAGCAGCCCCCTTGGGGGGAAGAGCACAGATACGCAGTATTTT
TRBV2	16	TRBD2	.	TRBJ2-2	CASSELAGVPTGELFF	TGTGCCAGCAGTGAGCTAGCGGGAGTTCCCACCGGGGAGCTGTTTTTT
TRBV6-5	14	.	.	TRBJ1-6	CASRPGQYNSPLHF	TGTGCCAGCAGACCAGGACAGTATAATTCACCCCTCCACTTT
TRBV6-1	13	.	once	TRBJ1-2	CASSDDRLYGYTF	TGTGCCAGCAGTGATGACAGGTTGTATGGCTACACCTTC
TRBV10-3	13	.	.	TRBJ2-3	CAIRPGETDTQYF	TGTGCCATCCGGCCAGGAGAAACAGATACGCAGTATTTT
TRBV27	14	.	.	TRBJ2-1	CASTQTPVEREQFF	TGTGCCAGCACCCAAACCCCAGTCGAGCGTGAGCAGTTCTTC
TRBV28	15	.	.	TRBJ1-5	CASTYGPYQNQPQHF	TGTGCCAGCACCTACGGGCCATACCAAAATCAGCCCCAGCATTTT
TRBV5-1	14	.	.	TRBJ1-1	CASSRAGSVAEAFF	TGCGCCAGCAGCCGAGCCGGTTCGGTCGCTGAAGCTTTCTTT
TRBV3-1/TRBV3-2	14	.	.	TRBJ1-1	CASSQMLGGTEAFF	TGTGCCAGCAGCCAAATGTTAGGGGGCACTGAAGCTTTCTTT
TRBV7-9	13	.	few	TRBJ2-7	CASSLGQFYEQYF	TGTGCCAGCAGCTTAGGACAGTTCTACGAGCAGTACTTC
TRBV5-1	14	TRBD2	.	TRBJ2-1	CASSSVAGYNEQFF	TGCGCCAGCAGCTCCGTAGCGGGCTACAATGAGCAGTTCTTC
TRBV12-3/TRBV12-4	13	.	.	TRBJ2-2	CASRLLDSGELFF	TGTGCCAGCAGGCTACTTGACTCCGGGGAGCTGTTTTTT
TRBV7-9	17	TRBD2	.	TRBJ2-3	CASSQLAGGPGTDTQYF	TGTGCCAGCAGCCAACTAGCGGGGGGACCCGGCACAGATACGCAGTATTTT
TRBV2	12	.	.	TRBJ2-2	CASSIPTGELFF	TGTGCCAGCAGCATTCCCACCGGGGAGCTGTTTTTT
TRBV7-8	14	TRBD1	.	TRBJ1-5	CASSGDRGNQPQHF	TGTGCCAGCAGTGGTGACAGGGGTAATCAGCCCCAGCATTTT
TRBV2	14	.	few	TRBJ1-2	CASSGGSWTYGYTF	TGTGCCAGCAGTGGAGGCAGCTGGACCTATGGCTACACCTTC
TRBV19	16	.	.	TRBJ2-5	CASSIGTGGVPETQYF	TGTGCCAGTAGTATAGGAACGGGGGGCGTTCCAGAGACCCAGTACTTC
TRBV4-1	15	.	.	TRBJ1-4	CASSDTVATNEKLFF	TGCGCCAGCAGCGACACCGTCGCAACTAATGAAAAACTGTTTTTT
TRBV18	16	.	.	TRBJ1-1	CASSPQELSMNTEAFF	TGTGCCAGCTCACCACAGGAGTTGAGCATGAACACTGAAGCTTTCTTT
TRBV10-3	17	.	.	TRBJ2-6	CAISNSDSYSGANVLTF	TGTGCCATCAGCAATAGTGACAGTTACTCTGGGGCCAACGTCCTGACTTTC
TRBV5-1	15	.	.	TRBJ1-2	CASSSGAAHGYGYTF	TGCGCCAGCAGCTCTGGGGCGGCCCATGGCTATGGCTACACCTTC
TRBV10-2	14	TRBD2	few	TRBJ2-1	CASRGGTSGPEQFF	TGCGCCAGCAGAGGGGGGACTAGCGGACCAGAGCAGTTCTTC
TRBV3-1/TRBV3-2	13	.	.	TRBJ1-2	CASSLTGLNGYTF	TGTGCCAGCAGCCTAACGGGCCTCAATGGCTACACCTTC
TRBV24-1	13	TRBD1	.	TRBJ1-6	CATSAEQGRPLHF	TGTGCCACCAGTGCAGAACAGGGGAGACCCCTCCACTTT
TRBV2	13	.	.	TRBJ2-2	CASELEGTGELFF	TGTGCCAGCGAGTTGGAAGGGACCGGGGAGCTGTTTTTT
TRBV29-1	12	.	.	TRBJ1-1	CSAQRAGTEAFF	TGCAGCGCCCAGCGGGCTGGCACTGAAGCTTTCTTT
TRBV3-1/TRBV3-2	14	.	.	TRBJ1-1	CASSQGSQNTEAFF	TGTGCCAGCAGCCAAGGATCCCAGAACACTGAAGCTTTCTTT
TRBV27	14	TRBD1	.	TRBJ2-1	CASSKTGDIDEQFF	TGTGCCAGCAGTAAGACAGGGGATATCGATGAGCAGTTCTTC
TRBV30	11	TRBD1	.	TRBJ1-2	CASPGGWGYTF	TGTGCCAGTCCAGGGGGCTGGGGCTACACCTTC
TRBV12-3/TRBV12-4	12	.	few	TRBJ2-3	CASSFSTDTQYF	TGTGCCAGCAGTTTCAGCACAGATACGCAGTATTTT
TRBV10-1	15	TRBD1	.	TRBJ1-6	CASREGQGENSPLHF	TGCGCCAGCCGTGAAGGACAGGGTGAAAATTCACCCCTCCACTTT
TRBV19	14	.	.	TRBJ2-3	CASSMKGVGDTQYF	TGTGCCAGTAGTATGAAGGGTGTAGGAGATACGCAGTATTTT